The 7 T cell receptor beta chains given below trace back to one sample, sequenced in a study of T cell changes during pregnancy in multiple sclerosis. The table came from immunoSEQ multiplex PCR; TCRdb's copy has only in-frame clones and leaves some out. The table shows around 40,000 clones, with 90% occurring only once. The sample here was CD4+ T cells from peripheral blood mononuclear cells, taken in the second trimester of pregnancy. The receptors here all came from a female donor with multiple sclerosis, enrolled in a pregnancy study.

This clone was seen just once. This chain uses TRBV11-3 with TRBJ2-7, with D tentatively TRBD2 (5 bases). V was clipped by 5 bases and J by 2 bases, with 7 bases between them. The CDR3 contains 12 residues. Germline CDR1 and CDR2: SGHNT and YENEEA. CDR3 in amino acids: CASSPGAYEQYF. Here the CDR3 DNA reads TGTGCCAGCAGCCCCGGGGCCTACGAGCAGTACTTC.

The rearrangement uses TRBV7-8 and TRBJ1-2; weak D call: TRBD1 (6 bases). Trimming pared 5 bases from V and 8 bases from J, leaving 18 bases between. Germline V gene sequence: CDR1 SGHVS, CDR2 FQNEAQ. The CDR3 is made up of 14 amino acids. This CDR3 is CASSPLGGQEGYTF. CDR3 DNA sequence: TGTGCCAGCAGCCCTTTGGGGGGGCAGGAAGGCTACACCTTC.

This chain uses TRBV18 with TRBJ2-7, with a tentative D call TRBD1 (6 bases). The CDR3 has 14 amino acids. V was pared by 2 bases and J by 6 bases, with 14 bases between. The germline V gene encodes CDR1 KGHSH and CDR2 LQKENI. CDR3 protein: CASSPVDSGSEQYF. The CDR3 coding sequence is TGTGCCAGCTCACCAGTGGACAGTGGAAGCGAGCAGTACTTC.

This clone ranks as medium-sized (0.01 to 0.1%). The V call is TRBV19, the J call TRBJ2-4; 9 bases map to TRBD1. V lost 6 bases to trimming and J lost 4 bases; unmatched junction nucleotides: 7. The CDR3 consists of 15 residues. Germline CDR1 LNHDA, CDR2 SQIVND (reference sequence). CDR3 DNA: TGTGCCAGTAGCACAACCGGGACAGGGAAAAACATTCAGTACTTC. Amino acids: CASSTTGTGKNIQYF. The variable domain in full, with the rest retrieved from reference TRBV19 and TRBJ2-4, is DGGITQSPKYLFRKEGQNVTLSCEQNLNHDAMYWYRQDPGQGLRLIYYSQIVNDFQKGDIAEGYSVSREKKESFPLTVTSAQKNPTAFYLCASSTTGTGKNIQYFGAGTRLSVL.

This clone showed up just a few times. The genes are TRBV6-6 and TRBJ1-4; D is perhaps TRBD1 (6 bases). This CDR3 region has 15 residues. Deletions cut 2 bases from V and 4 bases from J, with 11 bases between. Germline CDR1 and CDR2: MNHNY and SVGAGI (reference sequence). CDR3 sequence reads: CASSYNTGSNEKLFF. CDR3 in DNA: TGTGCCAGCAGTTACAATACAGGGAGTAATGAAAAACTGTTTTTT.

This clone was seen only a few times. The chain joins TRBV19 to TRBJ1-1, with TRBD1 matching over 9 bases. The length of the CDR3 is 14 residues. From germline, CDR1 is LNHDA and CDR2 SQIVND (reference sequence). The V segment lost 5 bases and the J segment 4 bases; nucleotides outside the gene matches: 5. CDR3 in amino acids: CASSFTQGATEAFF. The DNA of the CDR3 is TGTGCCAGTAGTTTTACACAGGGGGCCACTGAAGCTTTCTTT. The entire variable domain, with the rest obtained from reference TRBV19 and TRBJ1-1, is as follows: DGGITQSPKYLFRKEGQNVTLSCEQNLNHDAMYWYRQDPGQGLRLIYYSQIVNDFQKGDIAEGYSVSREKKESFPLTVTSAQKNPTAFYLCASSFTQGATEAFFGQGTRLTVV.

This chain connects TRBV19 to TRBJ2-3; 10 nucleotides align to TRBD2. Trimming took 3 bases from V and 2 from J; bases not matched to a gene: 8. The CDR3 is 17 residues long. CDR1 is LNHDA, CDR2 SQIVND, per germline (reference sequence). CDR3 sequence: CASSIFIAGGFTDTQYF. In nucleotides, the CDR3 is TGTGCCAGTAGTATCTTCATAGCGGGAGGTTTCACAGATACGCAGTATTTT.